The rows below give T cell receptor beta chains drawn from one sample of a study of T cells in Graves' hyperthyroidism and ophthalmopathy. In TCRdb, the multiplex PCR reads were re-called with MiXCR into one record per CDR3 protein. The sample carries about 420,000 distinct CDR3 sequences, roughly an eighth recorded once. The sample taken for sequencing was blood. The receptors stem from a woman between 18 and 29 years old with Graves' hyperthyroidism. CDR3s include the opening cysteine and the closing phenylalanine or tryptophan. D genes are given only for firm matches. Not all rows give a size; the values are once, few, many and, for expanded clones, a class.

d_call: TRBD2; j_call: TRBJ2-1; clone_size: many; v_call: TRBV6-1; cdr3_aa: CASNGLAGGDEQFF; cdr3_nt: TGTGCCAGCAATGGACTAGCGGGAGGAGATGAGCAGTTCTTC
d_call: TRBD2; j_call: TRBJ2-2; clone_size: .; v_call: TRBV9; cdr3_aa: CASSVSGRGTGELSF; cdr3_nt: TGTGCCAGCAGCGTTAGCGGGAGGGGCACCGGGGAGCTGTCTTTT
d_call: TRBD1; j_call: TRBJ2-1; clone_size: many; v_call: TRBV2; cdr3_aa: CASRKDREYQFF; cdr3_nt: TGTGCCAGCAGGAAGGACAGGGAATATCAGTTCTTC
d_call: .; j_call: TRBJ2-1; clone_size: many; v_call: TRBV6-1; cdr3_aa: CASGGREKFF; cdr3_nt: TGTGCCAGCGGTGGCAGGGAAAAGTTCTTC
d_call: TRBD1; j_call: TRBJ2-5; clone_size: many; v_call: TRBV30; cdr3_aa: CAWRGQGEKTQYF; cdr3_nt: TGTGCCTGGAGGGGACAGGGGGAGAAGACCCAGTACTTC
d_call: .; j_call: TRBJ1-1; clone_size: .; v_call: TRBV12-3/TRBV12-4; cdr3_aa: CASITHREANTEAFF; cdr3_nt: TGTGCCAGCATCACCCATCGGGAAGCGAACACTGAAGCTTTCTTT
d_call: .; j_call: TRBJ2-1; clone_size: many; v_call: TRBV6-2/TRBV6-3; cdr3_aa: CASSPDRSSYNEQFF; cdr3_nt: TGTGCCAGCAGTCCCGACAGAAGCTCCTACAATGAGCAGTTCTTC
d_call: .; j_call: TRBJ1-1; clone_size: many; v_call: TRBV3-1; cdr3_aa: CASSQGGRNTEAFF; cdr3_nt: TGTGCCAGCAGCCAAGGAGGGAGGAACACTGAAGCTTTCTTT
d_call: .; j_call: TRBJ1-1; clone_size: many; v_call: TRBV30; cdr3_aa: CACAVRASGWNTEAFF; cdr3_nt: TGTGCCTGCGCCGTAAGGGCGTCAGGGTGGAACACTGAAGCTTTCTTT
d_call: .; j_call: TRBJ1-1; clone_size: .; v_call: TRBV29-1; cdr3_aa: CSVEDPTNTEAFF; cdr3_nt: TGCAGCGTTGAAGATCCTACTAACACTGAAGCTTTCTTT
d_call: TRBD1; j_call: TRBJ1-1; clone_size: many; v_call: TRBV25-1; cdr3_aa: CASSAYSGQGMNTEAFF; cdr3_nt: TGTGCCAGCAGTGCGTATTCTGGACAGGGGATGAACACTGAAGCTTTCTTT
d_call: .; j_call: TRBJ1-1; clone_size: many; v_call: TRBV6-1; cdr3_aa: CASLGHPPRDTEAFF; cdr3_nt: TGTGCCAGCCTTGGACATCCCCCGAGGGACACTGAAGCTTTCTTT
d_call: .; j_call: TRBJ2-6; clone_size: many; v_call: TRBV2; cdr3_aa: CASSAGANVLTF; cdr3_nt: TGTGCCAGCAGTGCTGGGGCCAACGTCCTGACTTTC
d_call: .; j_call: TRBJ2-3; clone_size: many; v_call: TRBV12-3/TRBV12-4; cdr3_aa: CASSPRMTDTQYF; cdr3_nt: TGTGCCAGCAGTCCGCGGATGACAGATACGCAGTATTTT
d_call: TRBD2; j_call: TRBJ2-7; clone_size: many; v_call: TRBV3-1; cdr3_aa: CASSQGLGLAGALEQYF; cdr3_nt: TGTGCCAGCAGCCAAGGGCTGGGACTAGCGGGAGCCCTCGAGCAGTACTTC
d_call: .; j_call: TRBJ2-7; clone_size: many; v_call: TRBV13; cdr3_aa: CASSLSEVTYEQYF; cdr3_nt: TGTGCCAGCAGCTTGTCAGAAGTAACCTACGAGCAGTACTTC
d_call: .; j_call: TRBJ2-7; clone_size: .; v_call: TRBV5-6; cdr3_aa: CASSLPVGTVAYEQYF; cdr3_nt: TGTGCCAGCAGCCTCCCCGTCGGGACTGTGGCCTACGAGCAGTACTTC
d_call: TRBD1; j_call: TRBJ2-7; clone_size: many; v_call: TRBV5-1; cdr3_aa: CASSPRDSDYEQYF; cdr3_nt: TGTGCCAGCAGCCCTCGGGACAGCGACTACGAGCAGTACTTC
d_call: TRBD2; j_call: TRBJ2-1; clone_size: many; v_call: TRBV6-2/TRBV6-3; cdr3_aa: CASSYIGTTYNEQFF; cdr3_nt: TGTGCCAGCAGTTATATCGGGACTACTTACAATGAGCAGTTCTTC
d_call: .; j_call: TRBJ1-1; clone_size: many; v_call: TRBV27; cdr3_aa: CASSQRSNTEAFF; cdr3_nt: TGTGCCAGCAGCCAACGTAGTAACACTGAAGCTTTCTTT
d_call: .; j_call: TRBJ2-1; clone_size: .; v_call: TRBV9; cdr3_aa: CASSNSRAIYNEQFF; cdr3_nt: TGTGCCAGCAGCAACTCGAGGGCAATCTACAATGAGCAGTTCTTC
d_call: TRBD2; j_call: TRBJ2-1; clone_size: many; v_call: TRBV24-1; cdr3_aa: CATSDPTSADNEQFF; cdr3_nt: TGTGCCACCAGTGACCCGACTAGCGCCGACAATGAGCAGTTCTTC
d_call: .; j_call: TRBJ1-5; clone_size: .; v_call: TRBV3-1; cdr3_aa: CASSPRANQPQHF; cdr3_nt: TGTGCCAGCAGCCCCCGGGCCAATCAGCCCCAGCATTTT
d_call: TRBD2; j_call: TRBJ2-5; clone_size: many; v_call: TRBV20-1; cdr3_aa: CSARDYGQRGMGETQYF; cdr3_nt: TGCAGTGCTAGAGATTACGGGCAGCGGGGAATGGGAGAGACCCAGTACTTC
d_call: .; j_call: TRBJ2-1; clone_size: .; v_call: TRBV9; cdr3_aa: CASSVQGNSYNEQFF; cdr3_nt: TGTGCCAGCAGCGTACAGGGGAATTCCTACAATGAGCAGTTCTTC
d_call: TRBD1; j_call: TRBJ2-6; clone_size: .; v_call: TRBV7-6; cdr3_aa: CASSETGGSGANVLTF; cdr3_nt: TGTGCCAGCAGCGAAACAGGGGGATCAGGGGCCAACGTCCTGACTTTC
d_call: .; j_call: TRBJ1-3; clone_size: .; v_call: TRBV6-2/TRBV6-3; cdr3_aa: CASSSVTGPSSGNTIYF; cdr3_nt: TGTGCCAGCAGTTCAGTCACGGGACCGAGCTCTGGAAACACCATATATTTT
d_call: TRBD1; j_call: TRBJ1-5; clone_size: many; v_call: TRBV2; cdr3_aa: CASSVDRHSNQPQHF; cdr3_nt: TGTGCCAGCAGTGTGGACAGGCATAGCAATCAGCCCCAGCATTTT
d_call: TRBD2; j_call: TRBJ2-5; clone_size: many; v_call: TRBV11-2; cdr3_aa: CASSLVGTSWETQYF; cdr3_nt: TGTGCCAGCAGCTTAGTCGGGACTAGCTGGGAGACCCAGTACTTC
d_call: .; j_call: TRBJ1-1; clone_size: many; v_call: TRBV30; cdr3_aa: CAWSEGLPEAFF; cdr3_nt: TGTGCCTGGAGTGAAGGTCTCCCTGAAGCTTTCTTT
d_call: .; j_call: TRBJ2-7; clone_size: few; v_call: TRBV19; cdr3_aa: CASSRAGPTYEQYF; cdr3_nt: TGTGCCAGTAGTCGAGCAGGTCCAACCTACGAGCAGTACTTC
d_call: TRBD2; j_call: TRBJ2-5; clone_size: many; v_call: TRBV28; cdr3_aa: CASSSIGGGIKETQYF; cdr3_nt: TGTGCCAGCAGTTCTATTGGGGGAGGGATAAAGGAGACCCAGTACTTC
d_call: TRBD2; j_call: TRBJ2-3; clone_size: .; v_call: TRBV30; cdr3_aa: CAWRGWLAGGRTDTQYF; cdr3_nt: TGTGCCTGGAGAGGATGGCTAGCGGGAGGTAGGACAGATACGCAGTATTTT
d_call: .; j_call: TRBJ2-5; clone_size: many; v_call: TRBV20-1; cdr3_aa: CSARDALGGETQYF; cdr3_nt: TGCAGTGCTAGAGATGCCTTGGGCGGGGAGACCCAGTACTTC
d_call: TRBD1; j_call: TRBJ2-3; clone_size: .; v_call: TRBV6-2/TRBV6-3; cdr3_aa: CASRMGQGPDTQYF; cdr3_nt: TGTGCCAGCAGGATGGGACAGGGCCCAGATACGCAGTATTTT
d_call: TRBD2; j_call: TRBJ2-5; clone_size: few; v_call: TRBV19; cdr3_aa: CASSIAGGNQETQYF; cdr3_nt: TGTGCCAGTAGTATAGCGGGGGGGAACCAAGAGACCCAGTACTTC
d_call: TRBD1; j_call: TRBJ1-1; clone_size: many; v_call: TRBV11-2; cdr3_aa: CASRSGDRRNTEAFF; cdr3_nt: TGTGCCAGCAGATCCGGGGACAGGAGGAACACTGAAGCTTTCTTT
d_call: .; j_call: TRBJ2-7; clone_size: few; v_call: TRBV10-2; cdr3_aa: CASSGGTFSSYEQYF; cdr3_nt: TGCGCCAGCAGTGGGGGGACATTCAGCTCCTACGAGCAGTACTTC
d_call: .; j_call: TRBJ2-7; clone_size: few; v_call: TRBV11-2; cdr3_aa: CASSLGGVGGDEQYF; cdr3_nt: TGTGCCAGCAGCTTAGGGGGGGTTGGAGGGGACGAGCAGTACTTC
d_call: .; j_call: TRBJ2-3; clone_size: .; v_call: TRBV30; cdr3_aa: CAWAGTLTDTQYF; cdr3_nt: TGTGCCTGGGCGGGGACTTTGACAGATACGCAGTATTTT
d_call: .; j_call: TRBJ1-1; clone_size: many; v_call: TRBV20-1; cdr3_aa: CSARGHTEAFF; cdr3_nt: TGCAGTGCGAGGGGCCACACTGAAGCTTTCTTT
d_call: .; j_call: TRBJ1-1; clone_size: many; v_call: TRBV7-2; cdr3_aa: CASSLARGKNTEAFF; cdr3_nt: TGTGCCAGCAGCTTAGCCCGGGGGAAGAACACTGAAGCTTTCTTT
d_call: .; j_call: TRBJ2-5; clone_size: many; v_call: TRBV28; cdr3_aa: CASSTPLKGNQETQYF; cdr3_nt: TGTGCCAGCAGTACCCCCTTGAAGGGCAACCAAGAGACCCAGTACTTC
d_call: .; j_call: TRBJ2-5; clone_size: .; v_call: TRBV28; cdr3_aa: CASTLGRTSTKTQYF; cdr3_nt: TGTGCCAGCACCTTGGGTCGAACTAGTACTAAGACCCAGTACTTC
d_call: TRBD1; j_call: TRBJ2-7; clone_size: many; v_call: TRBV27; cdr3_aa: CASRQGHSYEQYF; cdr3_nt: TGTGCCAGCAGACAGGGGCACTCCTACGAGCAGTACTTC
d_call: TRBD2; j_call: TRBJ2-1; clone_size: .; v_call: TRBV6-1; cdr3_aa: CAVYPTSGSGEQFF; cdr3_nt: TGTGCCGTGTACCCGACTAGCGGGAGCGGTGAGCAGTTCTTC
d_call: TRBD2; j_call: TRBJ2-3; clone_size: once; v_call: TRBV13; cdr3_aa: CASSLQREVWSDTQYF; cdr3_nt: TGTGCCAGCAGCTTACAGCGGGAGGTATGGTCAGATACGCAGTATTTT
d_call: .; j_call: TRBJ1-6; clone_size: .; v_call: TRBV5-5; cdr3_aa: CASSSGTPIGASPLHF; cdr3_nt: TGTGCCAGCAGCTCCGGGACCCCGATCGGGGCTTCACCCCTCCACTTT
d_call: .; j_call: TRBJ2-1; clone_size: few; v_call: TRBV9; cdr3_aa: CASRETPQGEQFF; cdr3_nt: TGTGCCAGCAGGGAGACGCCGCAGGGTGAGCAGTTCTTC
d_call: TRBD1; j_call: TRBJ2-1; clone_size: many; v_call: TRBV6-6; cdr3_aa: CASSYSGTGSSYNEQFF; cdr3_nt: TGTGCCAGCAGTTACTCGGGGACAGGGAGCTCCTACAATGAGCAGTTCTTC
d_call: TRBD2; j_call: TRBJ2-1; clone_size: .; v_call: TRBV6-1; cdr3_aa: CASSPVAGGTDYNEQFF; cdr3_nt: TGTGCCAGCAGTCCGGTAGCGGGAGGGACAGATTACAATGAGCAGTTCTTC
d_call: .; j_call: TRBJ2-5; clone_size: many; v_call: TRBV2; cdr3_aa: CASTQHENQETQYF; cdr3_nt: TGTGCCAGCACCCAGCACGAGAACCAAGAGACCCAGTACTTC
d_call: .; j_call: TRBJ1-4; clone_size: few; v_call: TRBV7-6; cdr3_aa: CASSVEGVGGKLVF; cdr3_nt: TGTGCCAGCAGCGTCGAGGGAGTGGGGGGAAAACTGGTTTTT
d_call: .; j_call: TRBJ2-7; clone_size: few; v_call: TRBV27; cdr3_aa: CASSPRRIYEQYF; cdr3_nt: TGTGCCAGCAGTCCCAGGCGTATCTACGAGCAGTACTTC